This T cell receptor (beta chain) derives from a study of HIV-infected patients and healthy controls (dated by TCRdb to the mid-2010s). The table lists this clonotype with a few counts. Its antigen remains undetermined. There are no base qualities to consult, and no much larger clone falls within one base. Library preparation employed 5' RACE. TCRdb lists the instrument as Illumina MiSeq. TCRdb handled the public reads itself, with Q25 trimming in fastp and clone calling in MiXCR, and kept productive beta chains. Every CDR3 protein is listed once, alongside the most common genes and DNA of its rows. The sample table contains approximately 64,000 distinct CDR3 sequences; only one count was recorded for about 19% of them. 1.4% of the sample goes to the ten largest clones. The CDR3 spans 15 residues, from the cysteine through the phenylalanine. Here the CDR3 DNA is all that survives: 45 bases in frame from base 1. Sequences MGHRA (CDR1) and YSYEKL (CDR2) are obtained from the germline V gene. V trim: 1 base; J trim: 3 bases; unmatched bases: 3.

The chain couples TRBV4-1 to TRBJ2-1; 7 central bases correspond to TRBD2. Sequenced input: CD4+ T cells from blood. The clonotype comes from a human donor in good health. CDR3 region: CASSQGLADYNEQFF. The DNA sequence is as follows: TGCGCCAGCAGCCAAGGACTAGCAGACTACAATGAGCAGTTCTTC.